Following are 3 T cell receptor beta chains from one sample sequenced in a study of beta chain features in type 1 diabetes. Expressed TCRB transcripts were sequenced because the isolated RNA had all been reverse transcribed beforehand. Data came from immunoSEQ multiplex PCR; TCRdb stores just in-frame clones and leaves some out. The data hold about 620,000 clones, with around a sixth observed a single time. The specimen was naive CD4+ T cells from blood. The receptor set was obtained from a man between 18 and 35 years old in good health.

This clone showed up just a few times. The DNA for the CDR3 is TGCGCCAGCAGGCTAGACAACAACTTCTATGGCTACACCTTC. Protein: CASRLDNNFYGYTF. This rearrangement joins TRBV5-1 to TRBJ1-2; no clear D gene. The V end was cut by 5 bases, the J end by 4 bases, with 15 bases between. The CDR3 is 14 amino acids. The germline gives CDR1 SGHRS, CDR2 YFSETQ.

This clone came up a few times. CDR3 in amino acids: CAISEFWDEQFF. CDR3 DNA: TGTGCCATCAGTGAGTTCTGGGACGAGCAGTTCTTC. The chain couples TRBV10-3 to TRBJ2-1, with D possibly being TRBD1 or TRBD2 (5 bases each). V was shortened by 1 base and J by 10 bases, with 8 bases between the two germline ends. CDR3 size: 12 residues. Germline V gene lookup returns CDR1 ENHRY and CDR2 SYGVKD.

This clone appeared a few times. This chain uses TRBV7-9 with TRBJ2-5, with 7 bases lining up with TRBD1. V was clipped by 1 base and J by 3 bases; unmatched bases: 8. The CDR3 is 16 amino acids. Germline lookup yields CDR1 SEHNR and CDR2 FQNEAQ (reference sequence). The chain's CDR3 is CASSLEPGQSKETQYF. The CDR3 DNA reads TGTGCCAGCAGCTTAGAACCGGGACAGAGTAAAGAGACCCAGTACTTC. Full variable domain (rest looked up from reference TRBV7-9 and TRBJ2-5): DTGVSQNPRHKITKRGQNVTFRCDPISEHNRLYWYRQTLGQGPEFLTYFQNEAQLEKSRLLSDRFSAERPKGSFSTLEIQRTEQGDSAMYLCASSLEPGQSKETQYFGPGTRLLVL.